Below, 25 T cell receptor beta chains from the same sample are listed, as sequenced in a study of OX40 agonist ivuxolimab in advanced cancers. The data were produced by immunoSEQ multiplex PCR, yet TCRdb's version contains in-frame clones alone and is incomplete. The repertoire has roughly 57,000 clones, more than 75% of them found once; the top ten carry about 2.3%. The sample consisted of CD4+ or CD8+ T cells sorted from blood, taken in a trial of the OX40 agonist ivuxolimab. These receptors were obtained from an adult with an advanced solid tumor such as melanoma, head and neck, liver or kidney cancer.

The gene calls are TRBV7-2 and TRBJ2-5; no reliable D call. V lost 1 base, J lost 4 bases, and 16 bases lay in between. Germline CDR1 reads SGHTA; CDR2 reads FQGNSA. The CDR3 consists of 16 residues. CDR3 DNA sequence: TGTGCCAGCAGCTTAGAGGGTAACCTCCTCGGAGAGACCCAGTACTTC. It translates to CASSLEGNLLGETQYF.

This chain connects TRBV9 to TRBJ2-5; 16 bases align to TRBD2. Germline loops: CDR1 SGDLS, CDR2 YYNGEE. The V segment lost 0 bases and the J segment 2 bases; nucleotides outside the gene matches: 1. There are 17 residues in the CDR3. CDR3 in DNA: TGTGCCAGCAGCGTAGCGGGACTAGCGGGGGGGCAAGAGACCCAGTACTTC. This encodes CASSVAGLAGGQETQYF.

The chain combines TRBV7-2 with TRBJ1-2, with D unresolved. CDR3 length equals 13 residues. The germline V gene has CDR1 SGHTA and CDR2 FQGNSA. Trimming took 0 bases from V and 8 from J, leaving 10 bases between them. CDR3 nucleotides: TGTGCCAGCAGCTTAGCTTTAGGGTACGGCTACACCTTC. Amino acids: CASSLALGYGYTF.

The chain joins TRBV9 to TRBJ2-7; D perhaps matches TRBD1 (5 bases). Looked up from germline, CDR1 is SGDLS and CDR2 is YYNGEE. CDR3 size: 15 residues. The V and J ends lost 2 bases and 8 bases respectively, with 20 bases between them. CDR3 nucleotide sequence: TGTGCCAGCAGCGTGGGGTTTGCCAGGGAAGAGAAGCAGTACTTC. Translated, it gives CASSVGFAREEKQYF.

This chain links TRBV5-1 with TRBJ1-1; D call uncertain. The V gene's germline CDR1 is SGHRS and CDR2 YFSETQ. This CDR3 has 15 residues. Trimming removed 5 bases at V and 0 bases at J, with 14 bases between. CDR3 DNA: TGCGCCAGCAGACTGACGACATCTATGAACACTGAAGCTTTCTTT. Protein sequence: CASRLTTSMNTEAFF.

The chain couples TRBV2 to TRBJ1-2; D is uncertain. Looked up from germline, CDR1 is SNHLY and CDR2 is FYNNEI. The V end was cut by 6 bases, the J end by 5 bases, with 13 bases between. This CDR3 region has 13 residues. The CDR3 loop is CASSRNGPYGYTF. Here the CDR3 DNA reads TGTGCCAGCAGCCGAAATGGGCCATATGGCTACACCTTC.

V gene TRBV2 combines with J gene TRBJ1-2, with D possibly TRBD1 on 5 matching bases. In germline, CDR1 is SNHLY, CDR2 FYNNEI. Trimming pared 7 bases from V and 7 bases from J, leaving 13 bases between. This CDR3 is built from 12 residues. The CDR3 DNA reads TGTGCCAGCACGATTCAGGGCCCTGGCTACACCTTC. Translated: CASTIQGPGYTF.

V is TRBV5-1 and J is TRBJ2-7; 7 bases map to TRBD1. CDR3 length equals 16 residues. Germline assignment: CDR1 SGHRS and CDR2 YFSETQ. J was trimmed by 3 bases and V by 0 bases; bases with no gene match: 9. The CDR3 region is CASSLEIRGKGYEQYF. The CDR3 bases are TGCGCCAGCAGCTTGGAGATCAGGGGGAAGGGCTACGAGCAGTACTTC. Drawing the rest from reference TRBV5-1 and TRBJ2-7, the complete variable domain is KAGVTQTPRYLIKTRGQQVTLSCSPISGHRSVSWYQQTPGQGLQFLFEYFSETQRNKGNFPGRFSGRQFSNSRSEMNVSTLELGDSALYLCASSLEIRGKGYEQYFGPGTRLTVT.

This clone was observed a few times. The chain carries TRBV5-6 and TRBJ1-4; 7 positions match TRBD1. This CDR3 region has 14 residues. The J segment lost 4 bases and the V segment lost 3 bases, leaving 3 bases of the junction unmatched. Germline lookup yields CDR1 SGHDT and CDR2 YYEEEE. The CDR3 DNA follows: TGTGCCAGCAGCTCGACAGGGCTTAATGAAAAACTGTTTTTT. Encoded protein: CASSSTGLNEKLFF.

The chain combines TRBV6-6 with TRBJ1-1; no clear D gene. This CDR3 contains 13 residues. CDR1 and CDR2 from the germline V gene are MNHNY and SVGAGI (reference sequence). V dropped 2 bases and J dropped 1 base, with 5 bases sitting between them. Written as DNA, the CDR3 is TGTGCCAGCAGTTACGTGGAGAACACTGAAGCTTTCTTT. Amino acids: CASSYVENTEAFF.

This sequence joins TRBV28 and TRBJ2-5, with TRBD2 matching over 7 bases. J gave up 5 bases and V 6 bases, and 12 bases lay outside the gene matches. CDR1 and CDR2 from the germline V gene are MDHEN and SYDVKM. The CDR3 contains 15 residues. CDR3 DNA sequence: TGTGCCAGCAGGGGGAGGGGAAGGTGGCAGGAGACCCAGTACTTC. Translated, it gives CASRGRGRWQETQYF. Filled out from reference TRBV28 and TRBJ2-5, the complete variable domain reads DVKVTQSSRYLVKRTGEKVFLECVQDMDHENMFWYRQDPGLGLRLIYFSYDVKMKEKGDIPEGYSVSREKKERFSLILESASTNQTSMYLCASRGRGRWQETQYFGPGTRLLVL.

This clone turned up a few times. The V and J genes are TRBV11-3 and TRBJ2-1, with 7 nucleotides matching TRBD1. The CDR3 is 15 residues long. The J segment lost 5 bases and the V segment lost 1 base, leaving 5 bases of the junction unmatched. Germline V gene lookup returns CDR1 SGHNT and CDR2 YENEEA. The CDR3 coding sequence is TGTGCCAGCAGCTTAGGGGACAGTATAAACAATGAGCAGTTCTTC. Its translation: CASSLGDSINNEQFF.

J is TRBJ2-1 and V is TRBV5-1, with 8 nucleotides matching TRBD2. The CDR3 has 14 residues. Per germline, CDR1 SGHRS and CDR2 YFSETQ. J gave up 9 bases and V 5 bases, and 10 bases lay outside the gene matches. The CDR3 reads CASRQAGVVSEQFF. The CDR3 bases are TGCGCCAGCAGACAAGCGGGAGTAGTTAGTGAGCAGTTCTTC.

The J gene is TRBJ2-3, the V gene TRBV27; the D call may be TRBD1 or TRBD2 (6 bases each). The CDR3 covers 14 residues. Trimming stripped 5 bases from V and 7 bases from J, with 16 bases between. CDR1 and CDR2 (germline): MNHEY, SMNVEV (reference sequence). The CDR3 region is CASSKEGGPYTQYF. CDR3 nucleotide sequence: TGTGCCAGCAGTAAGGAGGGGGGACCTTATACGCAGTATTTT.

About this clone: This specimen includes other DNA sequences encoding the same CDR3. V and J are TRBV28 and TRBJ1-2; D call uncertain. The V end was cut by 2 bases, the J end by 0 bases, with 10 bases between. The CDR3 consists of 15 residues. Germline V gene data show CDR1 as MDHEN and CDR2 as SYDVKM. The CDR3 reads CASSLMAEANYGYTF. As DNA, the CDR3 is TGTGCCAGCAGTTTAATGGCGGAAGCTAACTATGGCTACACCTTC.

The V call is TRBV4-1, the J call TRBJ1-4; 12 bases map to TRBD1. CDR1 is MGHRA, CDR2 YSYEKL, per germline. The CDR3 has 16 amino acids. J was trimmed by 6 bases and V by 4 bases; bases with no gene match: 6. The CDR3: CASSRTGTGGDEKLFF. In DNA, the CDR3 is TGCGCCAGCAGCCGAACCGGGACAGGGGGCGATGAAAAACTGTTTTTT.

The chain links TRBV6-1 to TRBJ1-2; D is unclear. V was pared by 5 bases and J by 6 bases, with 10 bases between. Germline assignment: CDR1 MNHNS and CDR2 SASEGT. The CDR3 contains 12 residues. CDR3 protein: CASSPLRDGYTF. The CDR3 DNA reads TGTGCCAGCAGTCCCCTGAGAGATGGCTACACCTTC.

The rearrangement links TRBV2 to TRBJ2-5, with D perhaps matching TRBD2 (6 bases). Germline CDR1 is SNHLY and CDR2 is FYNNEI. V was clipped by 3 bases and J by 4 bases, with 9 bases between them. The CDR3 extends over 13 amino acids. The CDR3 DNA reads TGTGCCAGCAGTGAGGGTAGCGGAGAGACCCAGTACTTC. Its translation is CASSEGSGETQYF. The variable domain in full, completed from reference TRBV2 and TRBJ2-5, reads EPEVTQTPSHQVTQMGQEVILRCVPISNHLYFYWYRQILGQKVEFLVSFYNNEISEKSEIFDDQFSVERPDGSNFTLKIRSTKLEDSAMYFCASSEGSGETQYFGPGTRLLVL.

The chain uses TRBV6-5 and TRBJ1-2; D is ambiguous. V shed 2 bases and J shed 7 bases, with 11 bases lying between them. CDR1 is MNHEY and CDR2 is SVGAGI in the germline V gene. The CDR3 is 13 residues long. The CDR3 loop is CASSYGKASGYTF. The CDR3 region has the DNA TGTGCCAGCAGTTACGGGAAGGCGAGTGGCTACACCTTC.

This clone was seen a single time. DNA for the CDR3: TGCGCCAGCGCCCGAGCGCAGGGATCCGGTGAAAAACTGTTTTTT. Translation: CASARAQGSGEKLFF. This sequence joins TRBV5-1 and TRBJ1-4, with D perhaps matching TRBD1 (5 bases). The CDR3 has 15 amino acids. Germline-derived CDR1 and CDR2 are SGHRS and YFSETQ. The V end lost 7 bases, the J end lost 7 bases, and 20 bases lay between the germline ends.

The count of this clone is one. This chain joins TRBV29-1 and TRBJ1-3; 8 bases are shared with TRBD1. The CDR3 spans 13 residues. Germline V gene data show CDR1 as SQVTM and CDR2 as ANQGSEA. Unmatched junction bases numbered 3, after V lost 7 bases and J lost 1 base. The CDR3 reads CSGRTGSGNTIYF. In DNA, the CDR3 is TGCAGCGGACGGACAGGGTCTGGAAACACCATATATTTT.

For this clone: The junction differs from germline at one of its ends, possibly a read error. This sequence joins TRBV6-1 and TRBJ2-5; 10 nucleotides agree with TRBD1. CDR1 is MNHNS, CDR2 SASEGT, per germline. The CDR3 has 14 amino acids. The CDR3, as DNA: TGTGCCAGCAGAGAAGACAGGGGGCGAGAGACCCAGTACTTC. This codes for CASREDRGRETQYF.

This chain links TRBV18 with TRBJ2-1; no reliable D call. CDR3 size: 12 residues. Germline V CDR1 and CDR2: KGHSH, LQKENI. Trimming pared 2 bases from V and 6 bases from J, leaving 5 bases between. The CDR3 DNA reads as TGTGCCAGCTCACCATCTATCAATGAGCAGTTCTTC. Its translation is CASSPSINEQFF.

The chain links TRBV7-2 to TRBJ2-5; a possible D gene is TRBD2 (6 bases). This CDR3 has 14 amino acids. Trimming shortened V by 1 base and J by 4 bases, and 10 bases separated the two germline ends. Germline V lookup: CDR1 SGHTA, CDR2 FQGNSA. The CDR3 DNA sequence: TGTGCCAGCAGCTTAGTTCAGGGAGGAGAGACCCAGTACTTC. Protein sequence: CASSLVQGGETQYF. Based on the CDR3 plus reference TRBV7-2 and TRBJ2-5, the full variable domain is GAGVSQSPSNKVTEKGKDVELRCDPISGHTALYWYRQSLGQGLEFLIYFQGNSAPDKSGLPSDRFSAERTGGSVSTLTIQRTQQEDSAVYLCASSLVQGGETQYFGPGTRLLVL.

V and J are TRBV19 and TRBJ1-1, with D maybe TRBD1 (6 bases). The CDR3 contains 14 residues. Per the germline V gene, CDR1 is LNHDA and CDR2 is SQIVND (reference sequence). Between the trimmed V and J ends, which lost 6 bases and 0 bases, there was a span of 11 bases. The CDR3 reads CASRTGQMNTEAFF. DNA for the CDR3: TGTGCCAGTAGAACCGGACAGATGAACACTGAAGCTTTCTTT.